Listed here is a single T cell receptor (beta chain). Its antigen remains unidentified. From germline, CDR1 is MDHEN and CDR2 SYDVKM. The CDR3 sequence is 15 residues long. V gave up 2 bases and J gave up 2 bases, with 13 bases separating them. Separation from the approximately 660-subject first cohort characterized the 120-subject validation cohort, to which the donors belonged. The data were produced by immunoSEQ multiplex PCR, yet TCRdb's version contains in-frame clones alone and is incomplete. The data contain about 56,000 clones, more than 80% of them singletons. This sample stems from a study of cytomegalovirus exposure and HLA in healthy donors. As for the study in general: A subsequent analysis reported that the roughly 120 validation repertoires were produced on the same platform that had also been used for the 500 to 700 first-cohort repertoires.

Overall study findings and caveats: According to a subsequent analysis, TCR clusters from the first cohort were inclined to appear together in the 120 validation repertoires.

Sequenced material: PBMCs. V usage is TRBV28 and J usage is TRBJ2-7; weak D call: TRBD2 (6 bases). This sequence was found in a man aged 18 to 29 in good health and CMV-seronegative. CDR3 sequence (DNA): TGTGCCAGCAGTTTACGGGGGATACCTGCCTACGAGCAGTACTTC. Translated, it gives CASSLRGIPAYEQYF.